This T cell receptor beta chain was observed in a study of control samples from healthy donors and cancer patients. CDR1 MDHEN and CDR2 SYDVKM come from the germline V gene. There are 12 residues in the CDR3. Deletions cut 1 base from V and 7 bases from J, with 8 bases between. Here immunoSEQ multiplex PCR was the method, and the copy in TCRdb shows in-frame clones only, minus some. The sample includes about 77,000 clones, approximately 92% seen only once; the top ten take about 5.6%. The rearrangement uses TRBV28 and TRBJ2-7; no definite D call. Sample: blood. The clonotype was recovered from a woman aged 55-75 years in good health. CDR3 sequence reads: CASSLFSMEQYF. The CDR3 coding sequence is TGTGCCAGCAGTTTATTTTCGATGGAGCAGTACTTC.